This T cell receptor beta chain was recovered during a study of technical replicates of blood from a handful of donors. Trimming took 5 bases from V and 6 from J; bases not matched to a gene: 10. The CDR3 length is 14 residues. Germline V CDR1 and CDR2: SGHTA, FQGNSA. Sequencing used immunoSEQ multiplex PCR; TCRdb keeps in-frame clones, though not all of them. The sample has under 85,000 clones, less than 98% seen once. This clonotype originated in a human donor in good health. The chain is built from TRBV7-2 and TRBJ2-7, with 7 nucleotides matching TRBD2. What was sequenced was T cells isolated from PBMCs. The CDR3: CASSQRTSGGEQYF. The CDR3 DNA reads TGTGCCAGCAGCCAACGGACCTCGGGGGGCGAGCAGTACTTC.